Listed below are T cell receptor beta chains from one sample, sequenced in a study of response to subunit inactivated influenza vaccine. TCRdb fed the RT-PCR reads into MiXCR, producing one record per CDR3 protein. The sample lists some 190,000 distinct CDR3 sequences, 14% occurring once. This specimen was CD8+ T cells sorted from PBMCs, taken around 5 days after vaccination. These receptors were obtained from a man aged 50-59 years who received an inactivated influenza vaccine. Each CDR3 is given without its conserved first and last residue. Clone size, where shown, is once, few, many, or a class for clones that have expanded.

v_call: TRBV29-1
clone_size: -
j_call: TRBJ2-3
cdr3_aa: SVEGLSGRALDTQY

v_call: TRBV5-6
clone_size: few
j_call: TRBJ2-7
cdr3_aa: ASIGRDRVNEQY

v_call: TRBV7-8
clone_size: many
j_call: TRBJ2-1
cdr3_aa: ASSLGGSYNEQF

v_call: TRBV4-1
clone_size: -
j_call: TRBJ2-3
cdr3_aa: ASSQVASGSNTQY

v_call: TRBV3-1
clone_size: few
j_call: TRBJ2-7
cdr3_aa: ASSQGESPEQY

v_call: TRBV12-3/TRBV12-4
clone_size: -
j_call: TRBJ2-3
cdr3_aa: ASSPSSRADTQY

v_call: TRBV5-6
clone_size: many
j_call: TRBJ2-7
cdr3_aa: ASSIGTGSYEQY

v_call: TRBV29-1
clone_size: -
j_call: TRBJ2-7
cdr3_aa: SVGISPYEQY

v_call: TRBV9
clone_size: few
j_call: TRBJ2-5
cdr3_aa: ASSHGTSGTETQY

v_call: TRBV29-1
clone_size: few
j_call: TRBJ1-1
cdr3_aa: SAITTGATEAF

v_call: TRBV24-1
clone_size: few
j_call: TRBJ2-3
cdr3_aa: ATSEPGLPDTQY

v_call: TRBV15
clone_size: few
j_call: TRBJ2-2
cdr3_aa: ATSRARISNTGELF

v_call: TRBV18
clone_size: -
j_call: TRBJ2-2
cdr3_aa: ASSPAGGEGTGELF

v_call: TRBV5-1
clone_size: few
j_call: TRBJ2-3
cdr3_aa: ASSLAGTVVSTDTQY

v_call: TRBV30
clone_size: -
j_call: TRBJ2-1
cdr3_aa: AWSVHLGGPYNEQF

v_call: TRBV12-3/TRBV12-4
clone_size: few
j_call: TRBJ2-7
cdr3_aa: ASSPLAGYEQY

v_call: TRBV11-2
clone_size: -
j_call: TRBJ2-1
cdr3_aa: ASSATMNNEQF